Listed below are T cell receptor beta chains from one sample, sequenced in a study of cytomegalovirus exposure and HLA in healthy donors. Here immunoSEQ multiplex PCR was the method, and the copy in TCRdb shows in-frame clones only, minus some. This sample has under 150,000 clones, with roughly 82% found just once. The sequencing sample was made of PBMCs. Receptors originate from a male donor in good health and CMV-seropositive. Both conserved end residues are part of each CDR3. The D gene is left open where the match is weak. A clone size is listed for some rows: how often the clone was seen (once, few, many), or a class if it is expanded.

- | TRBJ1-4 | TRBV28 | - | TGTGCCAGCAGCCGGGGGACTACCTATGAAAAACTGTTTTTT | CASSRGTTYEKLFF
- | TRBJ2-5 | TRBV5-1 | - | TGCGCCAGCAGCTTGGACGGGGGTCAAGAGACCCAGTACTTC | CASSLDGGQETQYF
TRBD2 | TRBJ2-5 | TRBV28 | - | TGTGCCAGCAGCGGGAGGACTATCAGAGAGACCCAGTACTTC | CASSGRTIRETQYF
- | TRBJ2-3 | TRBV28 | - | TGTGCCAGCAGTTCGAAGACAGTGTATCCAGATACGCAGTATTTT | CASSSKTVYPDTQYF
TRBD1 | TRBJ2-1 | TRBV29-1 | once | TGCAGCGTTGAAGGGTGGGACAGGGGAGGGGATGAGCAGTTCTTC | CSVEGWDRGGDEQFF
TRBD2 | TRBJ2-7 | TRBV4-3 | - | TGCGCCAGCAGGCATGGACTAGACACCACCTACGAGCAGTACTTC | CASRHGLDTTYEQYF
TRBD1 | TRBJ2-7 | TRBV30 | - | TGTGCCTGGAGTCAGACAGGGTCAACCTACGAGCAGTGCTTC | CAWSQTGSTYEQCF
- | TRBJ2-7 | TRBV6-1 | - | TGTGCCGCGGGTGCAGGGGACCCCCCTCGTGGAGAGCAGTACTTC | CAAGAGDPPRGEQYF
TRBD2 | TRBJ2-1 | TRBV9 | few | TGTGCCAGCAGCGCCACCCCCGGGACTAGCGGGAGTCTGGCGAATGAGCAGTTCTTC | CASSATPGTSGSLANEQFF
- | TRBJ2-5 | TRBV9 | - | TGTGCCAGCAGCGTCGGGGTCGGGGAGACCCAGTACTTC | CASSVGVGETQYF
- | TRBJ2-7 | TRBV7-8 | - | TGTGCCAGCAGCGCGAAGACAGAGGCTTTCTACGAGCAGTACTTC | CASSAKTEAFYEQYF
TRBD1 | TRBJ2-7 | TRBV6-1 | - | TGTGCCAGCAGTGACCGCCCCGGGACAGAGTCCTACGAGCAGTACTTC | CASSDRPGTESYEQYF
TRBD2 | TRBJ2-1 | TRBV15 | - | TGTGCCACCAGCCTTCTAGCGGGAAGGGGCAATGAGCAGTTCTTC | CATSLLAGRGNEQFF
- | TRBJ1-1 | TRBV28 | - | TGTGCCAGCAGTCACCGGTTGACGGGGGACACTGAAGCTTTCTTT | CASSHRLTGDTEAFF
TRBD1 | TRBJ2-7 | TRBV19 | - | TGTGCCAGTAGGATCGGGACAGGGGCGTCATCCGAGCAGTACTTC | CASRIGTGASSEQYF
- | TRBJ2-7 | TRBV9 | - | TGTGCCAGCAGCGTAGATGGGGCCAGGGGTTACGAGCAGTACTTC | CASSVDGARGYEQYF
- | TRBJ2-7 | TRBV28 | - | TGTGCCAGCAGTTCTGTCGACAGCAAGCAGTACTTC | CASSSVDSKQYF
- | TRBJ2-5 | TRBV28 | - | TGTGCCAGCAGTTACACCAGGGGAGCGAGTGAGACCCAGTACTTC | CASSYTRGASETQYF
- | TRBJ1-1 | TRBV4-3 | - | TGCGCCAGCAGCCAAGATCTAGGCTCTGGGACTGAAGCTTTCTTT | CASSQDLGSGTEAFF
- | TRBJ2-7 | TRBV7-9 | - | TGTGCCAGCAGCCCACCCGCAACAGGGAGTTACGAGCAGTACTTC | CASSPPATGSYEQYF
- | TRBJ1-6 | TRBV25-1 | - | TGTGCCAGCAGTGCGAGCTGGTCCGTCTCACCCCTCCACTTT | CASSASWSVSPLHF
TRBD2 | TRBJ2-7 | TRBV7-8 | - | TGTGCCAGCAGCCTAACCGTGACTAGCGCGTACGAGCAGTACTTC | CASSLTVTSAYEQYF
TRBD2 | TRBJ2-3 | TRBV5-1 | once | TGCGCCAGCAGCGCTGGTTTACTAGCGGGCACAGATACGCAGTATTTT | CASSAGLLAGTDTQYF
TRBD2 | TRBJ2-1 | TRBV11-2 | - | TGTGCCAGCAGCCCTCGAGCGGGAGGGGACAATGAGCAGTTCTTC | CASSPRAGGDNEQFF
TRBD2 | TRBJ2-5 | TRBV6-1 | - | TGTGCCAGCAGTGAAGGCGGGGGGTACCAAGAGACCCAGTACTTC | CASSEGGGYQETQYF
TRBD1 | TRBJ1-5 | TRBV5-1 | - | TGCGCCAGCAGCCGAGGAGACAGGGATGGGGGATATAGCAATCAGCCCCAGCATTTT | CASSRGDRDGGYSNQPQHF
TRBD1 | TRBJ1-2 | TRBV27 | once | TGTGCCAGCAGTTCCGCGGGACAGGGGTATCTTAACTATGGCTACACCTTC | CASSSAGQGYLNYGYTF
- | TRBJ2-3 | TRBV2 | - | TGTGCCAGCATGGCGGATCCCGTCTTGACAGATACGCAGTATTTT | CASMADPVLTDTQYF
- | TRBJ2-3 | TRBV15 | - | TGTGCCACCAGCAGGCAGCAAGGAGCCCGCACAGATACGCAGTATTTT | CATSRQQGARTDTQYF
TRBD2 | TRBJ2-3 | TRBV28 | - | TGTGCCAGCAGTCCTTCGGCTAGCGGGAGGCAAGATACGCAGTATTTT | CASSPSASGRQDTQYF
- | TRBJ1-4 | TRBV5-6 | - | TGTGCCAGCAGCTTCAGAGGTACTGGGGAAAAACTGTTTTTT | CASSFRGTGEKLFF
- | TRBJ2-3 | TRBV21-1 | - | TGTGCCAGCAGCAAAGCGCAAGCTAGCGGGAGGCCGAAGGGGCTCGATACGCAGTATTTT | CASSKAQASGRPKGLDTQYF
TRBD1 | TRBJ1-1 | TRBV11-1 | - | TGTGCCAGCAGCCCAGGGACAGGTTGGGGTTCTGAAGCTTTCTTT | CASSPGTGWGSEAFF
TRBD2 | TRBJ2-5 | TRBV20-1 | - | TGCAGGACGGGGAGGGACCAGTACTTC | CRTGRDQYF
- | TRBJ2-1 | TRBV18 | once | TGTGCCAGCTCCCTACGTTCCCCCGATGAGCAGTTCTTC | CASSLRSPDEQFF
TRBD2 | TRBJ2-2 | TRBV4-3 | - | TGCGCCAGCAGCCAAGGAATCCAAGGACTAGGAAACACCGGGGAGCTGTTTTTT | CASSQGIQGLGNTGELFF
- | TRBJ1-1 | TRBV6-1 | few | TGTGCCAGCAGTCATGGACAGCGAAACACTGAAGCTTTCTTT | CASSHGQRNTEAFF
TRBD2 | TRBJ2-7 | TRBV5-6 | - | TGTGCCAGCAGCCCCCTATACCGCGGGGGCTACGAGCAGTACTTC | CASSPLYRGGYEQYF
- | TRBJ1-1 | TRBV7-9 | - | TGTTCCAGCAGCGGCCGGGATTCGCTATCGTCGAACACTGAAGCTTTCTTT | CSSSGRDSLSSNTEAFF
TRBD2 | TRBJ2-7 | TRBV6-6 | - | TGTGCCAGCAGTTCCCCTAGCGGGAGTTCATACGAGCAGTACTTC | CASSSPSGSSYEQYF
TRBD2 | TRBJ2-1 | TRBV28 | - | TGTGCCAGCAGCCCTCGGACTAGCGGGAGCAATGAGCAGTTCTTC | CASSPRTSGSNEQFF
- | TRBJ2-1 | TRBV18 | few | TGTGCCAGCTCACCACCGTACGGAGATGAGCAGTTCTTC | CASSPPYGDEQFF
- | TRBJ2-5 | TRBV4-1 | - | TGCGCCAGCAGCCCAGTAGCCGCCGTAGAGACCCAGTACTTC | CASSPVAAVETQYF
TRBD1 | TRBJ2-7 | TRBV5-1 | - | TGCGCCAGCAGCTTCGAGACAGGGTCCTACGAGCAGTACTTC | CASSFETGSYEQYF
- | TRBJ2-3 | TRBV5-1 | - | TGCGCCAGCAGCTGGACTAATAGGCTAGATACGCAGTATTTT | CASSWTNRLDTQYF
TRBD2 | TRBJ2-5 | TRBV7-6 | - | TGTGCCAGCAGCTTACAGCGGGAGGGCCGGTGGGGAGAGACCCAGTACTTC | CASSLQREGRWGETQYF
TRBD2 | TRBJ2-3 | TRBV5-1 | few | TGCGCCAGCAGGCAGCGGGACACAGATACGCAGTATTTT | CASRQRDTDTQYF
- | TRBJ2-1 | TRBV7-8 | - | TGTGCCAGCAGCTTAGGGACTACAGGCAATGAGCAGTTCTTC | CASSLGTTGNEQFF
- | TRBJ2-2 | TRBV7-9 | - | TGTGCCAGCACCGCCGAGACAGGTACCGGGGAGCTGTTTTTT | CASTAETGTGELFF
TRBD1 | TRBJ2-1 | TRBV29-1 | few | TGCAGCTTACTCAGGGGGCCCTTCAGCAATGAGCAGTTCTTC | CSLLRGPFSNEQFF
- | TRBJ2-3 | TRBV9 | - | TGTGCCAGCAGCGGTATCGCAGATACGCAGTATTTT | CASSGIADTQYF
- | TRBJ2-6 | TRBV7-6 | - | TGTGCCAGCAGCTTCAATACAGGACTATCTGGGGCCAACGTCCTGACTTTC | CASSFNTGLSGANVLTF
TRBD2 | TRBJ2-3 | TRBV5-4 | once | TGTGCCAGCAGCCACCTAGCGGATCGCACAGATACGCAGTATTTT | CASSHLADRTDTQYF
TRBD2 | TRBJ2-3 | TRBV29-1 | once | TGCAGCACCCGACTAGCGGCGTACACAGATACGCAGTATTTT | CSTRLAAYTDTQYF
- | TRBJ1-3 | TRBV6-5 | - | TGTGCCAGCAGTTACGGGGGGGCTCGAAGCACCATATATTTT | CASSYGGARSTIYF
- | TRBJ1-2 | TRBV23-1 | - | TGCGCCAGCAGTCTTAAGAGGGCCAGGACCCCTGCTAACTATGGCTACACCTTC | CASSLKRARTPANYGYTF